These 7 T cell receptor beta chains share one sample of origin, sequenced in a study of OX40 agonist ivuxolimab in advanced cancers. Sequenced by immunoSEQ multiplex PCR; TCRdb stores in-frame clones only, minus some. The sample carries tens of thousands of clones, roughly 80% recorded once. The sequences come from CD4+ or CD8+ T cells sorted from blood, collected in a trial of the OX40 agonist ivuxolimab. These receptors originate from an adult with an advanced solid tumor such as melanoma, head and neck, liver or kidney cancer.

The gene calls are TRBV30 and TRBJ1-6; D not resolved. In germline, CDR1 is GTSNPN, CDR2 SVGIG (reference sequence). V was cut by 5 bases and J by 9 bases, with 11 bases left in between. The CDR3 loop spans 12 amino acids. CDR3: CAWDLRGSPLHF. The CDR3 nucleotides are TGTGCCTGGGACCTCCGGGGTTCACCCCTCCACTTT.

V and J are TRBV25-1 and TRBJ1-3; D perhaps matches TRBD1 (6 bases). From germline, CDR1 is MGHDK and CDR2 SYGVNS. This CDR3 is 15 amino acids long. Between the trimmed V and J ends, which lost 7 bases and 0 bases, there was a span of 13 bases. CDR3 DNA: TGTGCCAGCATCCCGACAGGTAGCTCTGGAAACACCATATATTTT. Amino acids: CASIPTGSSGNTIYF.

The chain couples TRBV7-3 to TRBJ2-5; 11 bases agree with TRBD2. This CDR3 has 14 amino acids. V lost 5 bases to trimming and J lost 4 bases; unmatched junction nucleotides: 3. From germline, CDR1 is SGHTA and CDR2 FQGTGA. In DNA, the CDR3 is TGTGCCAGCAGCAGACTAGCGGGGACAGAGACCCAGTACTTC. Amino acids: CASSRLAGTETQYF. Full variable domain (outside the CDR3, taken from reference TRBV7-3 and TRBJ2-5): GAGVSQTPSNKVTEKGKYVELRCDPISGHTALYWYRQSLGQGPEFLIYFQGTGAADDSGLPNDRFFAVRPEGSVSTLKIQRTERGDSAVYLCASSRLAGTETQYFGPGTRLLVL.

The genes are TRBV6-1 and TRBJ1-5; 9 bases agree with TRBD1. Germline assignment: CDR1 MNHNS and CDR2 SASEGT. CDR3 length: 16 residues. V was clipped by 6 bases and J by 1 base; unmatched bases: 7. DNA of the CDR3: TGTGCCAGCAGGGAACAGGGGGCTGGAAGCAATCAGCCCCAGCATTTT. This sequence encodes CASREQGAGSNQPQHF.

The chain has TRBV29-1 and TRBJ2-1; 10 positions match TRBD2. Germline-derived CDR1 and CDR2 are SQVTM and ANQGSEA. CDR3 length equals 15 residues. After removal of 4 bases from V and 9 bases from J, the junction contained 12 bases not matched to a gene. CDR3 nucleotide sequence: TGCAGCGTTGGACCTAGCGGGGGTGCGTCGGGTGAGCAGTTCTTC. This translates into CSVGPSGGASGEQFF.

V is TRBV27 and J is TRBJ2-1; D gene unclear. The germline V gene encodes CDR1 MNHEY and CDR2 SMNVEV (reference sequence). CDR3 size: 16 residues. With 1 base removed from V and 1 base from J, the gap between germline ends came to 11 bases. CDR3 bases: TGTGCCAGCAGTTTATGGTCGGCGAGATCCTACAATGAGCAGTTCTTC. This translates into CASSLWSARSYNEQFF.

The chain joins TRBV2 to TRBJ1-4; no reliable D call. The CDR3 loop spans 14 amino acids. The germline gives CDR1 SNHLY, CDR2 FYNNEI. V was trimmed by 4 bases and J by 4 bases, leaving 10 bases between them. The CDR3 loop reads CASSGAVFNEKLFF. The CDR3 nucleotides are TGTGCCAGCAGTGGGGCAGTCTTTAATGAAAAACTGTTTTTT.